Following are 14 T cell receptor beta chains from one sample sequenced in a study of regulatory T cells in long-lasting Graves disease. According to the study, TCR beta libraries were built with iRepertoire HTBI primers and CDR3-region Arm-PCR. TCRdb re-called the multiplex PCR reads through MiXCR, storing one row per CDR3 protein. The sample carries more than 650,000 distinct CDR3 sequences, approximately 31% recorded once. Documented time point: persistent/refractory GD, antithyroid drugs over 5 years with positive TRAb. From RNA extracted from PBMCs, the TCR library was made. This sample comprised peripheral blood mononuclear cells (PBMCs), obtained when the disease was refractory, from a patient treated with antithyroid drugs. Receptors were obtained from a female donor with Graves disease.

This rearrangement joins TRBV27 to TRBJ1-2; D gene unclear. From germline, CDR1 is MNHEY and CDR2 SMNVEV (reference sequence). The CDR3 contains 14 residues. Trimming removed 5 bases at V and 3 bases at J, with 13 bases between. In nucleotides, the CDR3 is TGTGCCAGCAGTCCGGGTTCTTCGCACTATGGCTACACCTTC. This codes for CASSPGSSHYGYTF.

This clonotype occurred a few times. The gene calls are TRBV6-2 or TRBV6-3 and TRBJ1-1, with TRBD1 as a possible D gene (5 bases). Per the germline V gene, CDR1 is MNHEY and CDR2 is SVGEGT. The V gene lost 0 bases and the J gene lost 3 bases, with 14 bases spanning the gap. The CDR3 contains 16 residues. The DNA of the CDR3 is TGTGCCAGCAGTTACTCGGGGGGGGGAGGGGACACTGAAGCTTTCTTT. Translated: CASSYSGGGGDTEAFF.

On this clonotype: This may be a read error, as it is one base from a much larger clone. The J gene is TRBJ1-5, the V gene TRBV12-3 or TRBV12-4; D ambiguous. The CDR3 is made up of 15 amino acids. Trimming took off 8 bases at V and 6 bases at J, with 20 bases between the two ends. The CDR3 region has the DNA TGTGCCAGCGGTCCACGGGCCGAATGGGGTCAGCCCCAGCATTTT. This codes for CASGPRAEWGQPQHF.

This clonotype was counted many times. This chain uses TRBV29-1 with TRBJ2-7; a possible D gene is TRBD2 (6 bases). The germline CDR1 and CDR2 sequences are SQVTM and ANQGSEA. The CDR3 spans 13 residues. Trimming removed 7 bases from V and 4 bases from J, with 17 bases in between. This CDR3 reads CSEIPGTPYEQYF. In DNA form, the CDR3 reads TGCAGCGAAATACCCGGGACTCCTTACGAGCAGTACTTC.

Here the CDR3 DNA reads TGTGCCAGCAGTTACCTAGGACAGGGGCAAGAGACCCAGTACTTC. Protein sequence: CASSYLGQGQETQYF. The chain is built from TRBV6-5 and TRBJ2-5; 9 bases agree with TRBD1. The CDR3 has 15 amino acids. V lost 2 bases, J lost 2 bases, and 3 bases stayed unmatched. The germline V gene has CDR1 MNHEY and CDR2 SVGAGI.

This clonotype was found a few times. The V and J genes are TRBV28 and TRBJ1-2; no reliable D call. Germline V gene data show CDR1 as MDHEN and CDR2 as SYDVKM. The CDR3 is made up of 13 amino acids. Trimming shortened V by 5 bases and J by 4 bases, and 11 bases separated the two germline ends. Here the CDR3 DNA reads TGTGCCAGCAGTACACCTTTCTCCTATGGCTACACCTTC. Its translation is CASSTPFSYGYTF.

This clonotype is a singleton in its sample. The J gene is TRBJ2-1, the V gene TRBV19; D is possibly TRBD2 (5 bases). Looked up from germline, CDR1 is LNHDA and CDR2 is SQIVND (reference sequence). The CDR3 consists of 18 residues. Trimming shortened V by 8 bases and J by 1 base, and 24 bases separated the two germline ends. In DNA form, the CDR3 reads TGTGCCAGTGAGGAAAAGAAAGGACTCTCCTCATCCTACAATGAGCAGTTCTTC. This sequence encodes CASEEKKGLSSSYNEQFF.

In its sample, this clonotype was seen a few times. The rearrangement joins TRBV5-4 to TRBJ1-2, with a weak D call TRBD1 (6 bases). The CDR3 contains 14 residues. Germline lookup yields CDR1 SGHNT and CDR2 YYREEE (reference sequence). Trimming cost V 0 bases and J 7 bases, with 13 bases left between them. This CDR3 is CASSLDREVGGYTF. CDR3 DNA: TGTGCCAGCAGCTTGGACAGGGAGGTCGGTGGCTACACCTTC.

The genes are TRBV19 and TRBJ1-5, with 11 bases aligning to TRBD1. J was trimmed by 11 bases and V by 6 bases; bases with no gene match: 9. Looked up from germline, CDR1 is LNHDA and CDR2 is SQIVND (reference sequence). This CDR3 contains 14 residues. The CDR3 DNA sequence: TGTGCCAGTAGCCGACCGGGACAGGGGGGTTCCCAGCATTTT. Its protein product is CASSRPGQGGSQHF.

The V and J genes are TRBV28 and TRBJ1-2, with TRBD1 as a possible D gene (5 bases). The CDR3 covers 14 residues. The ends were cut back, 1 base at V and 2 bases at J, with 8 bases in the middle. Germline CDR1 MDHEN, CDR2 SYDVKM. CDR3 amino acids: CASSLSGRNYGYTF. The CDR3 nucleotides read TGTGCCAGCAGTTTATCAGGGAGAAACTATGGCTACACCTTC.

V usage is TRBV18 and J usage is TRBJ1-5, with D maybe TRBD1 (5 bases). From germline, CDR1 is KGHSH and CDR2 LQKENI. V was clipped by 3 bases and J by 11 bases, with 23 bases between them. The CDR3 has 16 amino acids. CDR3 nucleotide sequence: TGTGCCAGCTCACCCGCGGAGGGGTGGGGGATGATGGCCCAGCATTTT. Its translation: CASSPAEGWGMMAQHF.

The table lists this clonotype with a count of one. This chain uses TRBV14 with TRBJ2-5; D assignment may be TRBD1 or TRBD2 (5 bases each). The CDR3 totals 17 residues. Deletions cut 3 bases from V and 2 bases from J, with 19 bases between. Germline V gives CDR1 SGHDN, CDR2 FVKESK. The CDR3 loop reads CASSHWAGTAEQETQYF. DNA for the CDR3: TGTGCCAGCAGCCACTGGGCTGGGACGGCGGAGCAAGAGACCCAGTACTTC.

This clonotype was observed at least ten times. CDR3 protein: CASSSFTYGYTF. DNA for the CDR3: TGTGCCAGCAGTAGCTTTACCTATGGCTACACCTTC. This sequence joins TRBV28 and TRBJ1-2; D uncertain. The germline V and J ends were trimmed by 5 bases and 4 bases, with 8 bases remaining between them. The CDR3 has 12 residues. In germline, CDR1 is MDHEN, CDR2 SYDVKM.

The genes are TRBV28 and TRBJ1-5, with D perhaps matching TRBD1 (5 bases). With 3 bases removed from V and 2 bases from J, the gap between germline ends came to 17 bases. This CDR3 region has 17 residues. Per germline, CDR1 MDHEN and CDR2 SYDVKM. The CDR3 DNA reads TGTGCCAGCAGTTTGTACGGGACCTGGCAGGGCAATCAGCCCCAGCATTTT. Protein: CASSLYGTWQGNQPQHF. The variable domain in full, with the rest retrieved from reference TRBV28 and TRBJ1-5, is DVKVTQSSRYLVKRTGEKVFLECVQDMDHENMFWYRQDPGLGLRLIYFSYDVKMKEKGDIPEGYSVSREKKERFSLILESASTNQTSMYLCASSLYGTWQGNQPQHFGDGTRLSIL.